This TCR beta chain was identified during a study of regulatory T cells in long-lasting Graves disease. In the study overall: To qualify as persistent, Graves' disease required over 5 years of antithyroid drugs with positive TSH receptor antibodies. Whole-study results and caveats: A limited number of samples was an acknowledged limitation. Persistent disease was associated with favored TRBV28 usage and with favored use of TRBJ1-2 and TRBJ2-5.

Trimming stripped 6 bases from V and 1 base from J, with 15 bases between. The germline CDR1 and CDR2 sequences are MNHNS and SASEGT. The CDR3 sequence is 15 residues long. The time point was: persistent/refractory GD, antithyroid drugs over 5 years with positive TRAb. PBMC-derived RNA was used for the TCR library. Approximately 9.6-milliliter peripheral blood samples went into EDTA tubes. Assembly of TCR beta libraries relied on iRepertoire HTBI primers together with Arm-PCR of CDR3 regions. One entry per CDR3 protein, called by TCRdb with MiXCR from the multiplex PCR reads. The sample contains 650,000 to 850,000 distinct CDR3 sequences, 30% of which appear only once. As concerns this clonotype: Its antigen is not known.

The chain couples TRBV6-1 to TRBJ1-1; D not resolved. The sequenced sample was peripheral blood mononuclear cells (PBMCs), obtained when the disease was refractory, from a patient treated with antithyroid drugs. This sequence originates from a female donor with Graves disease. The CDR3, as DNA: TGTGCCAGCAGACCTATGGGCGAGGGGAACACTGAAGCTTTCTTT. Translating gives CASRPMGEGNTEAFF.